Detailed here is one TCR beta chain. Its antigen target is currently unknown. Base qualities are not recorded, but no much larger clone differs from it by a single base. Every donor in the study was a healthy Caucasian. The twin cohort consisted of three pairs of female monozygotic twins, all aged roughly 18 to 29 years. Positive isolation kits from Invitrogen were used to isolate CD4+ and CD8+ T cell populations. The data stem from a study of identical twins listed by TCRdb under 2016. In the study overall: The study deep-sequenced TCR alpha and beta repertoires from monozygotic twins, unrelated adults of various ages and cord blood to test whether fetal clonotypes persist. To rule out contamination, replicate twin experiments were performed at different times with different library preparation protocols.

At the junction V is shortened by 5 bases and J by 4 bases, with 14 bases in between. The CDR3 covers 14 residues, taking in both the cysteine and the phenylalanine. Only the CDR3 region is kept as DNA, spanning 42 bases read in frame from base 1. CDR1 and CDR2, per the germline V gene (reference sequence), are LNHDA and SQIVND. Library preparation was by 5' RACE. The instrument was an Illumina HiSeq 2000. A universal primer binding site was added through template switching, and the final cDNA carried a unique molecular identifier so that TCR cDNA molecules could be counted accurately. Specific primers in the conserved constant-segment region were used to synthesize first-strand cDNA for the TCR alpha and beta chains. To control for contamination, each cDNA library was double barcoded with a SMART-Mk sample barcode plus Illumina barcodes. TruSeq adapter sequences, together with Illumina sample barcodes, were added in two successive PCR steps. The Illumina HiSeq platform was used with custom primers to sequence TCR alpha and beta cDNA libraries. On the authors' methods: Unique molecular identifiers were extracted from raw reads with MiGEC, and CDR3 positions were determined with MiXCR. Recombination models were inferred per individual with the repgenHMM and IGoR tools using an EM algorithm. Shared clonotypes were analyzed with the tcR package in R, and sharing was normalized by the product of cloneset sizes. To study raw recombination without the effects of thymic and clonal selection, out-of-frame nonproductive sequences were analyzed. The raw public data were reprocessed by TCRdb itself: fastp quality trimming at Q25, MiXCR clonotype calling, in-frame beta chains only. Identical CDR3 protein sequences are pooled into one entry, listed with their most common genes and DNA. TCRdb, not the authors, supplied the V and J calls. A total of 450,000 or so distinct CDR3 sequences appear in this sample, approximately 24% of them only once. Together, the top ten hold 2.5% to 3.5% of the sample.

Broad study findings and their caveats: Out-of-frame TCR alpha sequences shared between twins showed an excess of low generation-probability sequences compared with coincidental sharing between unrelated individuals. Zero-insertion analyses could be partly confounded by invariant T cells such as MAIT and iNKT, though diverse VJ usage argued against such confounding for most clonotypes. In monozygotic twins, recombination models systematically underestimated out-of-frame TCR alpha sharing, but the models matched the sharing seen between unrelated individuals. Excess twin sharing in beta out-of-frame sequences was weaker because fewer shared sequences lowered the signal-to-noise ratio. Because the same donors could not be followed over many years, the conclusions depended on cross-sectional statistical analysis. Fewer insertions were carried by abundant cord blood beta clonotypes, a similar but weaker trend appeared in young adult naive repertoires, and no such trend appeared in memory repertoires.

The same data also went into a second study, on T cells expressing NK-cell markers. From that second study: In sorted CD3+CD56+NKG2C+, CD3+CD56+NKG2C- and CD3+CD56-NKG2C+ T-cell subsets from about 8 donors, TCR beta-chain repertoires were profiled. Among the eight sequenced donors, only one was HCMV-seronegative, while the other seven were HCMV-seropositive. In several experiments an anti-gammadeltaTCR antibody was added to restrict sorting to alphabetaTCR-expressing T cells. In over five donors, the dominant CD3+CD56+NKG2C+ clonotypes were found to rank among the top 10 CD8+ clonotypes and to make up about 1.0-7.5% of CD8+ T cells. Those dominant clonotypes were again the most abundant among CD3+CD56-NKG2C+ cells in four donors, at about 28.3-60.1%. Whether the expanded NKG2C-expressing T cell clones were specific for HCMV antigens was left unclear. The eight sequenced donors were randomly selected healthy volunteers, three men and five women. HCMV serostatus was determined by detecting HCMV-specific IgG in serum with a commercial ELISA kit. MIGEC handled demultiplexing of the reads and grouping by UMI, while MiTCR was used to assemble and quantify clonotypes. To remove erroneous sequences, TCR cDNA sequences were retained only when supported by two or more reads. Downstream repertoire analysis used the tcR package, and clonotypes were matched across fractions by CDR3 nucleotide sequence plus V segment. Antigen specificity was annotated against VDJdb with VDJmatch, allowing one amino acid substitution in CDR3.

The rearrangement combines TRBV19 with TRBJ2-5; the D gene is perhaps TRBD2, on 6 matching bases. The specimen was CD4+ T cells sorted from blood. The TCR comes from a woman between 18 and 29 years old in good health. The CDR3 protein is CASSLREKGETQYF. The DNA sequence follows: TGTGCCAGTAGTCTTCGGGAGAAGGGAGAGACCCAGTACTTC. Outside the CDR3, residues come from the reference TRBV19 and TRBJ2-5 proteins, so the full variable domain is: DGGITQSPKYLFRKEGQNVTLSCEQNLNHDAMYWYRQDPGQGLRLIYYSQIVNDFQKGDIAEGYSVSREKKESFPLTVTSAQKNPTAFYLCASSLREKGETQYFGPGTRLLVL.